What follows describes a single T cell receptor beta chain. The CDR3 is 14 residues long. V gave up 1 base and J gave up 0 bases, with 8 bases separating them. Germline loops: CDR1 SQVTM, CDR2 ANQGSEA. Profiled with immunoSEQ multiplex PCR; TCRdb holds only in-frame clones, not every one. The sample holds some 2.4 million clones, over 85% seen once. The entry originates in a study of shared clonotypes between healthy human individuals. The chain recombines TRBV29-1 with TRBJ2-3, with a possible D match to TRBD2 (5 bases). Material: naive CD4+ T cells from PBMCs. The subset is: CD45RA+ positively selected. This sequence was found in a man aged 18 to 29 in good health. Some clones in this sample may be carry-over from other donors' samples. The DNA for the CDR3 is TGCAGCGTTGAAGCGGCTAGCAGCACAGATACGCAGTATTTT. Amino acids: CSVEAASSTDTQYF.